A single sample gave rise to the 22 T cell receptor beta chains below, sequenced in a study of PD-L1 blockade in urothelial cancer. Measured with immunoSEQ multiplex PCR; TCRdb has only the in-frame clones, and not every one. This table has 30,000 to 35,000 clones, approximately 80% appearing once. The sequences come from PBMCs, collected around atezolizumab (anti-PD-L1) treatment. These receptors all come from a man aged 60 to 69 with urothelial cancer.

This clone was seen a few times. The J gene is TRBJ2-7, the V gene TRBV21-1; the table gives TRBD2 as D, unverified against the DNA. TRBV21-1 is a pseudogene segment. This CDR3 contains 24 residues. The CDR3 nucleotides read TGTGCCAGCAGCAAAGGTGGTCGACGGCCGAATATAGGGCTAGCGGGAGGCCTACTCTACGAGCAGTACTTC. It yields the protein CASSKGGRRPNIGLAGGLLYEQYF.

V gene TRBV18 combines with J gene TRBJ1-1, with D tentatively TRBD1 (6 bases). V was trimmed by 3 bases and J by 6 bases, leaving 14 bases between them. CDR1 and CDR2 (germline): KGHSH, LQKENI. CDR3 length equals 14 residues. CDR3 region: CASSPGTTPSEAFF. The DNA of the CDR3 is TGTGCCAGCTCACCCGGGACAACGCCTTCTGAAGCTTTCTTT.

The gene calls are TRBV18 and TRBJ2-7, with 10 nucleotides matching TRBD1. The V gene's germline CDR1 is KGHSH and CDR2 LQKENI. V dropped 3 bases and J dropped 6; count of bases not matched to a gene: 8. This CDR3 region has 15 residues. CDR3 DNA sequence: TGTGCCAGCTCACCGGTGGGACAGGGGCAGGCCGAGCAGTACTTC. Encoded protein: CASSPVGQGQAEQYF. Full variable domain (missing parts from reference TRBV18 and TRBJ2-7): NAGVMQNPRHLVRRRGQEARLRCSPMKGHSHVYWYRQLPEEGLKFMVYLQKENIIDESGMPKERFSAEFPKEGPSILRIQQVVRGDSAAYFCASSPVGQGQAEQYFGPGTRLTVT.

The V and J genes are TRBV10-3 and TRBJ2-1; 10 nucleotides align to TRBD1. Germline lookup yields CDR1 ENHRY and CDR2 SYGVKD. This CDR3 spans 15 amino acids. Trimming at V came to 6 bases and at J to 4 bases, leaving 6 bases not matched to a gene. The CDR3 DNA sequence: TGTGCCATCAGATCGACAGGGGGCAAATACAATGAGCAGTTCTTC. Translation gives CAIRSTGGKYNEQFF.

The chain employs TRBV5-1 and TRBJ2-6; 9 bases are shared with TRBD1. Per germline, CDR1 SGHRS and CDR2 YFSETQ. This CDR3 spans 18 amino acids. The ends lost 1 base at V and 1 base at J; junction bases unmatched: 6. The CDR3: CASSLNRDRESGANVLTF. The CDR3 region has the DNA TGCGCCAGCAGCTTGAACCGGGACAGGGAATCTGGGGCCAACGTCCTGACTTTC.

V gene TRBV6-5 combines with J gene TRBJ2-1, with D maybe TRBD2 (6 bases). V lost 4 bases and J 1 base, leaving 11 bases between the germline ends. This CDR3 region has 15 residues. Germline CDR1 MNHEY, CDR2 SVGAGI. This CDR3 is CASSLAAQSYNEQFF. DNA of the CDR3: TGTGCCAGCAGTTTAGCGGCTCAGTCCTACAATGAGCAGTTCTTC.

The chain combines TRBV28 with TRBJ2-7, with TRBD1 identical over 9 bases. J was trimmed by 0 bases and V by 5 bases; bases with no gene match: 2. This CDR3 comprises 14 residues. The germline V gene has CDR1 MDHEN and CDR2 SYDVKM. DNA for the CDR3: TGTGCCAGCAGTGAGACAGGGGGCTCCTACGAGCAGTACTTC. It codes for CASSETGGSYEQYF.

The chain has TRBV6-6 and TRBJ2-5; maybe TRBD2 (5 bases). The CDR3 length is 12 residues. Germline V gene data show CDR1 as MNHNY and CDR2 as SVGAGI (reference sequence). Trimming stripped 5 bases from V and 5 bases from J, with 9 bases between. CDR3: CASSPGVETQYF. The CDR3 DNA is TGTGCCAGCAGTCCCGGGGTTGAGACCCAGTACTTC.

V usage is TRBV4-1 and J usage is TRBJ2-7, with 7 bases matching TRBD1. CDR1 and CDR2 from the germline V gene are MGHRA and YSYEKL. Unmatched junction bases numbered 2, after V lost 2 bases and J lost 1 base. The CDR3 loop spans 14 amino acids. The CDR3 sequence is CASSQNRGSYEQYF. DNA of the CDR3: TGCGCCAGCAGCCAAAACAGGGGATCCTACGAGCAGTACTTC.

The chain links TRBV27 to TRBJ1-6; TRBD1 agrees at 10 bases. The V segment lost 6 bases and the J segment 7 bases; nucleotides outside the gene matches: 12. Germline CDR1 reads MNHEY; CDR2 reads SMNVEV (reference sequence). The CDR3 spans 17 residues. The CDR3 nucleotides are TGTGCCAGCAGGAGGACAGGGGGTGTGAGTCGCAATTCACCCCTCCACTTT. Protein product: CASRRTGGVSRNSPLHF.

The chain carries TRBV10-3 and TRBJ1-2, with D perhaps TRBD1 (6 bases). V dropped 6 bases and J dropped 0 bases, with 14 bases sitting between them. The CDR3 length is 15 residues. Germline lookup yields CDR1 ENHRY and CDR2 SYGVKD. In nucleotides, the CDR3 is TGTGCCATCAGGGCGGACAGCTTATCTAACTATGGCTACACCTTC. It translates to CAIRADSLSNYGYTF.

To note about this clone: One junction end disagrees with the germline gene, perhaps due to a read error. V gene TRBV7-7 combines with J gene TRBJ2-5; D perhaps matches TRBD2 (5 bases). CDR1 is SSHAT, CDR2 FNYEAQ, per germline (reference sequence). This CDR3 region has 14 residues. This chain's CDR3 is CASSFRVAGETQYF. CDR3 coding DNA: TGTGCTAGCAGCTTCCGGGTCGCGGGAGAGACCCAGTACTTC.

This rearrangement joins TRBV27 to TRBJ1-2; TRBD1 matches 8 bases. The CDR3 has 13 residues. J gave up 4 bases and V 3 bases, and 1 base lay outside the gene matches. Germline CDR1 is MNHEY and CDR2 is SMNVEV (reference sequence). CDR3 coding DNA: TGTGCCAGCAGTTTTACAGGGGGCTATGGCTACACCTTC. It specifies CASSFTGGYGYTF.

The rearrangement links TRBV4-2 to TRBJ2-1; 8 nucleotides agree with TRBD2. The J segment lost 4 bases and the V segment lost 4 bases, leaving 6 bases of the junction unmatched. This CDR3 region has 15 residues. Per germline, CDR1 LGHNA and CDR2 YNFKEQ. CDR3 sequence (DNA): TGTGCCAGCAGCCCGCTGGCGGGGGGTTACAATGAGCAGTTCTTC. Residues: CASSPLAGGYNEQFF.

The V and J genes are TRBV27 and TRBJ2-1; 9 nucleotides align to TRBD1. The CDR3 has 18 residues. Germline CDR1 MNHEY, CDR2 SMNVEV (reference sequence). V lost 6 bases to trimming and J lost 1 base; unmatched junction nucleotides: 13. The CDR3 loop reads CASRAGTGWLGSYNEQFF. In nucleotides, the CDR3 is TGTGCCAGCAGGGCCGGGACAGGGTGGCTTGGGTCCTACAATGAGCAGTTCTTC.

This clone was counted between two and nine times. The chain carries TRBV7-3 and TRBJ2-7; possibly TRBD2 for D (5 bases). The V end lost 6 bases, the J end lost 5 bases, and 14 bases lay between the germline ends. Germline V CDR1 and CDR2: SGHTA, FQGTGA. The CDR3 extends over 13 amino acids. The CDR3 nucleotides are TGTGCCAGCAGTCTACAACCTAGCAACGAGCAGTACTTC. Translation gives CASSLQPSNEQYF.

The chain couples TRBV7-2 to TRBJ2-3, with D tentatively TRBD1 (6 bases). The CDR3 totals 11 residues. CDR1 is SGHTA, CDR2 FQGNSA, per germline. V lost 7 bases and J 6 bases, leaving 8 bases between the germline ends. The CDR3 region is CASKGVDTQYF. The CDR3 nucleotides read TGTGCCAGCAAGGGGGTTGATACGCAGTATTTT.

V usage is TRBV28 and J usage is TRBJ1-6, with D perhaps matching TRBD1 (5 bases). This CDR3 comprises 17 residues. Germline V gene lookup returns CDR1 MDHEN and CDR2 SYDVKM. V shed 5 bases and J shed 2 bases, with 16 bases lying between them. CDR3 amino acids: CASSPPGTSAYNSPLHF. The CDR3 nucleotides read TGTGCCAGCAGTCCCCCCGGGACTTCTGCCTATAATTCACCCCTCCACTTT.

CDR3 DNA sequence: TGCGCCAGCAGCTTGAAGGGACAGTCTGAAAAACTGTTTTTT. It is translated as CASSLKGQSEKLFF. J is TRBJ1-4 and V is TRBV5-1; 7 nucleotides align to TRBD1. J lost 7 bases, V lost 1 base, and 4 bases had no gene match. The CDR3 is 14 residues long. CDR1 and CDR2 from the germline V gene are SGHRS and YFSETQ.

This sequence joins TRBV25-1 and TRBJ2-2, with 12 bases fitting TRBD2. This CDR3 region has 14 residues. Germline V gives CDR1 MGHDK, CDR2 SYGVNS. Trimming cost V 8 bases and J 6 bases; bases outside gene matches: 4. The CDR3 coding sequence is TGTGCCAGCCAGGGGACTAGCGGGCCCGGGGAGCTGTTTTTT. It codes for CASQGTSGPGELFF.

In its sample, this clone was seen a few times. V gene TRBV5-6 combines with J gene TRBJ1-1; D perhaps matches TRBD1 (5 bases). Germline V gene sequence: CDR1 SGHDT, CDR2 YYEEEE. V lost 5 bases and J lost 0, with 14 bases in between. The CDR3 covers 15 residues. CDR3 sequence (DNA): TGTGCCAGCAGATCCAGACAGTTCATGAACACTGAAGCTTTCTTT. Its protein product is CASRSRQFMNTEAFF.

The J gene is TRBJ2-7, the V gene TRBV5-1; TRBD2 matches at 13 bases. Per the germline V gene, CDR1 is SGHRS and CDR2 is YFSETQ. This CDR3 has 16 amino acids. J lost 1 base, V lost 4 bases, and 5 bases had no gene match. CDR3 bases: TGCGCCAGCAGCCCCGGGACTAGCGGGACTTCCTACGAGCAGTACTTC. Its translation is CASSPGTSGTSYEQYF.